This T cell receptor (beta chain) was found in a study of tissue T cells after allogeneic stem cell transplantation. Regarding the study as a whole: Some tissue clones might be persisting host cells; their alloreactivity or antigen specificity was not determined. Blood and spleen captured only part of the tissue TCR repertoire.

The CDR3 spans 14 residues. The germline V gene encodes CDR1 FNHDT and CDR2 SITEND (reference sequence). Between the trimmed V and J ends, which lost 1 base and 0 bases, there was a span of 5 bases. Some clones are missing from TCRdb's copy, which holds only in-frame ones; the method was immunoSEQ multiplex PCR. Here the sample spans about 21,000 clones, roughly two thirds being singletons. The table lists this clone with a few counts. Its antigen is not identified. Each gene name is a mouse one. The read terminates 1 residue ahead of where the CDR3 ends, so the germline J gene completes it. The sequence was obtained from a female BALB/c mouse in good health. Strain haplotype (MHC): H2-d. Sample: blood. The rearrangement links TRBV19 to TRBJ1-5; no definite D call. CDR3 sequence reads: CASSIRNNNQAPLF. The sequenced part of the CDR3 DNA is TGTGCCAGCAGTATACGGAATAACAACCAGGCTCCGCTT.